The clone carrying this TCR beta chain was found many times. The antigen is not known. MiXCR, run by TCRdb on the PCR reads, gives a single entry per CDR3 protein. The table lists over 550,000 distinct CDR3 sequences, approximately 24% of them singletons. V dropped 5 bases and J dropped 6; count of bases not matched to a gene: 8. Germline values: CDR1 SEHNR, CDR2 FQNEAQ (reference sequence). The CDR3 runs to 15 residues. The data belong to a study of molecular identifiers for immune sequencing clone quantification. Study overall: Four portions were sequenced after RNA from about 21,000 or 97,000 naive CD8 cells was split five ways in replicates.

General study points: The study reportedly detected spiked Jurkat TCR RNA from one cell among around 1 million naive cells.

This TCR came from a human donor in good health. Some libraries in this study had Jurkat cell RNA spiked in. The chain is built from TRBV7-9 and TRBJ1-1; 11 nucleotides align to TRBD1. Sequencing was performed on naive CD8+ T cells from blood, with Jurkat cell RNA spiked in. Regarding subset: FACS-sorted CD8+CD4-CCR7+CD45RA+ naive T cells. This chain's CDR3 is CASSPRDRGRSEAFF. CDR3 sequence (DNA): TGTGCCAGCAGCCCTCGGGACAGGGGGAGGTCTGAAGCTTTCTTT.